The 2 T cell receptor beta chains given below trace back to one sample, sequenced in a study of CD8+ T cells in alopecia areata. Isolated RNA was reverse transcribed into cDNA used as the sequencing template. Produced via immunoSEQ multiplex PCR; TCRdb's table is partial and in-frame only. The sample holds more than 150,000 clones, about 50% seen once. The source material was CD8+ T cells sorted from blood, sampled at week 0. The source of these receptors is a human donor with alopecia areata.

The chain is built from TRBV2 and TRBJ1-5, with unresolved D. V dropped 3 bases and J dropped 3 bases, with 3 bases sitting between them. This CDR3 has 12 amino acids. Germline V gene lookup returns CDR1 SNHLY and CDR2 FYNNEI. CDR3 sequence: CASSEVNQPQHF. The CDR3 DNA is TGTGCCAGCAGTGAGGTCAATCAGCCCCAGCATTTT. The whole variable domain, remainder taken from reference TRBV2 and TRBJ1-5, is EPEVTQTPSHQVTQMGQEVILRCVPISNHLYFYWYRQILGQKVEFLVSFYNNEISEKSEIFDDQFSVERPDGSNFTLKIRSTKLEDSAMYFCASSEVNQPQHFGDGTRLSIL.

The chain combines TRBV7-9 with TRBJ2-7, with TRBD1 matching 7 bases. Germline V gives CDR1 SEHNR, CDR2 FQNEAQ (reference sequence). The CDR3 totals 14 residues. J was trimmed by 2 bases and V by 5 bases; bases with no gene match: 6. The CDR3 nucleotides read TGTGCCAGCAGCGCCGGGACAGCTACCTACGAGCAGTACTTC. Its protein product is CASSAGTATYEQYF.